These 25 T cell receptor beta chains were all obtained from the same sample, sequenced in a study of T cell changes during pregnancy in multiple sclerosis. The protocol was immunoSEQ multiplex PCR, while the TCRdb copy is restricted to in-frame clones and leaves out a portion. The profile shows about 46,000 clones, 80% to 95% of them singletons. Source: CD4+ T cells from peripheral blood mononuclear cells, taken after pregnancy. The receptors were sampled from a female donor with multiple sclerosis, enrolled in a pregnancy study.

The J gene is TRBJ1-1, the V gene TRBV19, with 10 bases fitting TRBD1. CDR3 length: 16 amino acids. The germline V gene encodes CDR1 LNHDA and CDR2 SQIVND (reference sequence). V was pared by 7 bases and J by 1 base, with 9 bases of the junction left unmatched. Written as DNA, the CDR3 is TGTGCCAGTAAAATCGAGGGACAGGGGTGGAACACTGAAGCTTTCTTT. It translates to CASKIEGQGWNTEAFF.

The chain links TRBV18 to TRBJ2-2, with D maybe TRBD1 (5 bases). CDR3 size: 15 residues. Trimming stripped 2 bases from V and 8 bases from J, with 15 bases between. The germline V gene encodes CDR1 KGHSH and CDR2 LQKENI. CDR3 bases: TGTGCCAGCTCACCATCGTGGACAATGTGGGGGGAGCTGTTTTTT. Amino acid sequence: CASSPSWTMWGELFF.

This chain links TRBV5-1 with TRBJ2-7; D possibly corresponds to TRBD1 (5 bases). V lost 7 bases to trimming and J lost 2 bases, with 19 bases between them. The V gene's germline CDR1 is SGHRS and CDR2 YFSETQ. The CDR3 is 15 amino acids. CDR3 sequence: CASAQLQVKTYEQYF. In nucleotides, the CDR3 is TGCGCCAGCGCCCAACTACAGGTTAAAACCTACGAGCAGTACTTC.

The chain combines TRBV5-1 with TRBJ1-1; D might be TRBD1 (5 bases). The germline V gene encodes CDR1 SGHRS and CDR2 YFSETQ. This CDR3 spans 16 amino acids. V was trimmed by 3 bases and J by 4 bases, leaving 19 bases between them. CDR3 DNA: TGCGCCAGCAGCTCTACCTGGGGGGGAGAGGGCACTGAAGCTTTCTTT. This gives the protein CASSSTWGGEGTEAFF.

This chain links TRBV19 with TRBJ2-2, with 9 bases lining up with TRBD2. The V and J ends lost 1 base and 6 bases, in that order; junction bases with no gene match: 6. The length of the CDR3 is 16 residues. Germline CDR1 reads LNHDA; CDR2 reads SQIVND (reference sequence). The CDR3 DNA sequence: TGTGCCAGTAGTATAGCGGGAGCGGGAGGCTCCGGGGAGCTGTTTTTT. This sequence encodes CASSIAGAGGSGELFF.

This chain connects TRBV5-6 to TRBJ1-5; the match to TRBD1 covers 12 bases. V gave up 2 bases and J gave up 5 bases; unmatched junction bases: 5. This CDR3 region has 16 residues. The germline CDR1 and CDR2 sequences are SGHDT and YYEEEE. DNA for the CDR3: TGTGCCAGCAGCTTTGGGACAGGGGGCTATGATCAGCCCCAGCATTTT. Its translation is CASSFGTGGYDQPQHF.

This rearrangement joins TRBV5-4 to TRBJ1-2; 10 bases line up with TRBD1. CDR1 SGHNT and CDR2 YYREEE come from the germline V gene (reference sequence). CDR3 length equals 19 residues. Trimming cost V 5 bases and J 8 bases; bases outside gene matches: 24. The CDR3 region is CASSYPRQGANGGQSGYTF. For the CDR3, the DNA is TGTGCCAGCAGTTACCCCCGACAGGGGGCTAACGGGGGCCAAAGCGGCTACACCTTC.

The rearrangement links TRBV13 to TRBJ2-7; 7 nucleotides line up with TRBD2. The ends lost 2 bases at V and 2 bases at J; junction bases unmatched: 6. This CDR3 region has 15 residues. Per germline, CDR1 PRHDT and CDR2 FYEKMQ (reference sequence). The CDR3 DNA is TGTGCCAGCAGCTTACGTGGGGGGGGAACCTACGAGCAGTACTTC. This gives the protein CASSLRGGGTYEQYF.

The chain uses TRBV5-4 and TRBJ1-1; a possible D gene is TRBD1 (6 bases). The V end lost 0 bases, the J end lost 3 bases, and 12 bases lay between the germline ends. Per the germline V gene, CDR1 is SGHNT and CDR2 is YYREEE (reference sequence). There are 15 residues in the CDR3. CDR3 loop: CASSLVGQGHTEAFF. In nucleotides, the CDR3 is TGTGCCAGCAGCTTGGTGGGCCAGGGGCACACTGAAGCTTTCTTT.

The chain combines TRBV29-1 with TRBJ2-3; 9 bases are a match to TRBD2. This CDR3 spans 12 amino acids. CDR1 is SQVTM and CDR2 is ANQGSEA in the germline V gene. This CDR3 reads CSRAGGGDTQYF. The CDR3, as DNA: TGCAGTCGAGCGGGAGGAGGAGATACGCAGTATTTT.

This sequence joins TRBV6-1 and TRBJ1-1; 8 nucleotides align to TRBD1. Germline CDR1 reads MNHNS; CDR2 reads SASEGT. The CDR3 has 15 amino acids. The V gene end was trimmed by 4 bases and the J gene end by 1 base; junction bases not matched to a gene: 5. Here the CDR3 DNA reads TGTGCCAGCAGTGGGGGTGGGACAGGGAACACTGAAGCTTTCTTT. Translating it yields CASSGGGTGNTEAFF.

This chain connects TRBV15 to TRBJ2-3; 8 bases are shared with TRBD2. Germline loops: CDR1 LNHNV, CDR2 YYDKDF (reference sequence). The CDR3 contains 16 residues. After removal of 2 bases from V and 3 bases from J, the junction contained 7 bases not matched to a gene. CDR3 region: CATSRMPREVTDTQYF. In DNA, the CDR3 is TGTGCCACCAGCAGAATGCCGCGGGAGGTTACAGATACGCAGTATTTT. Full variable domain (rest looked up from reference TRBV15 and TRBJ2-3): DAMVIQNPRYQVTQFGKPVTLSCSQTLNHNVMYWYQQKSSQAPKLLFHYYDKDFNNEADTPDNFQSRRPNTSFCFLDIRSPGLGDTAMYLCATSRMPREVTDTQYFGPGTRLTVL.

J is TRBJ2-7 and V is TRBV7-8; D is unresolved. CDR1 and CDR2 from the germline V gene are SGHVS and FQNEAQ. The V end lost 8 bases, the J end lost 0 bases, and 11 bases lay between the germline ends. The length of the CDR3 is 13 residues. The CDR3 reads CASGPLSSYEQYF. Here the CDR3 DNA reads TGTGCCAGCGGGCCGCTCTCCTCCTACGAGCAGTACTTC.

This sequence joins TRBV7-7 and TRBJ1-1, with D possibly matching TRBD1 (6 bases). This CDR3 is 15 amino acids long. Germline CDR1 reads SSHAT; CDR2 reads FNYEAQ (reference sequence). Deletions cut 5 bases from V and 2 bases from J, with 15 bases between. The CDR3: CASSPWGGRNTEAFF. CDR3 bases: TGTGCCAGCAGCCCATGGGGGGGGCGCAACACTGAAGCTTTCTTT.

V and J are TRBV6-1 and TRBJ1-4, with 9 bases matching TRBD1. The CDR3 is made up of 14 amino acids. The V gene's germline CDR1 is MNHNS and CDR2 SASEGT. V trimming: 8 bases; J trimming: 8 bases; junction bases outside the gene matches: 9. The CDR3 is CASGWGQGFEKLFF. In DNA, the CDR3 is TGTGCCAGCGGGTGGGGACAGGGCTTCGAAAAACTGTTTTTT.

The chain recombines TRBV28 with TRBJ1-1; 11 bases match TRBD1. V was clipped by 2 bases and J by 7 bases; unmatched bases: 9. Looked up from germline, CDR1 is MDHEN and CDR2 is SYDVKM. This CDR3 contains 16 residues. The CDR3 here is CASSLRGGQGVLEAFF. CDR3 sequence (DNA): TGTGCCAGCAGTTTAAGGGGGGGACAGGGGGTCCTTGAAGCTTTCTTT.

This sequence joins TRBV5-1 and TRBJ1-3; D perhaps matches TRBD1 (6 bases). This CDR3 has 15 amino acids. Germline CDR1 and CDR2: SGHRS and YFSETQ. V was shortened by 4 bases and J by 1 base, with 12 bases between the two germline ends. In nucleotides, the CDR3 is TGCGCCAGCAGCGGAACAGGGACGTCTGGAAACACCATATATTTT. It yields the protein CASSGTGTSGNTIYF. Combining the CDR3 with reference TRBV5-1 and TRBJ1-3 gives the whole variable domain KAGVTQTPRYLIKTRGQQVTLSCSPISGHRSVSWYQQTPGQGLQFLFEYFSETQRNKGNFPGRFSGRQFSNSRSEMNVSTLELGDSALYLCASSGTGTSGNTIYFGEGSWLTVV.

V usage is TRBV7-6 and J usage is TRBJ2-5; tentatively, D is TRBD1 (6 bases). The V gene's germline CDR1 is SGHVS and CDR2 FNYEAQ. V shed 6 bases and J shed 5 bases, with 10 bases lying between them. CDR3 length: 12 residues. The CDR3 here is CASSRTVETQYF. The DNA for the CDR3 is TGTGCCAGCAGTCGGACAGTTGAGACCCAGTACTTC.

The rearrangement links TRBV29-1 to TRBJ2-1, with D possibly matching TRBD2 (6 bases). The CDR3 has 15 residues. Germline CDR1 SQVTM, CDR2 ANQGSEA. V lost 1 base to trimming and J lost 5 bases, with 15 bases between them. The CDR3: CSVEGSSSANNEQFF. The CDR3 region has the DNA TGCAGCGTTGAAGGGTCTTCTAGCGCAAACAATGAGCAGTTCTTC.

The chain uses TRBV6-5 and TRBJ2-7; D possibly corresponds to TRBD1 (7 bases). Trimming left V 6 bases short and J 6 bases short, with 15 bases between. This CDR3 has 13 amino acids. Germline values: CDR1 MNHEY, CDR2 SVGAGI. CDR3 loop: CASSPGQGGEQYF. The CDR3 nucleotides are TGTGCCAGCAGCCCGGGGCAGGGGGGCGAGCAGTACTTC.

The rearrangement links TRBV6-5 to TRBJ1-1; D might be TRBD1 (5 bases). V was trimmed by 7 bases and J by 9 bases, leaving 21 bases between them. CDR3 length: 14 residues. The germline V gene encodes CDR1 MNHEY and CDR2 SVGAGI. The chain's CDR3 is CASTKLSSGYQAFF. The CDR3 nucleotides read TGTGCCAGCACCAAATTATCATCAGGGTACCAAGCTTTCTTT.

The table lists this clone with a count of one. V is TRBV30 and J is TRBJ2-1, with D tentatively TRBD2 (6 bases). The ends were cut back, 2 bases at V and 6 bases at J, with 8 bases in the middle. The CDR3 is made up of 12 amino acids. Germline CDR1 reads GTSNPN; CDR2 reads SVGIG (reference sequence). CDR3: CAWSRRANEQFF. CDR3 bases: TGTGCCTGGAGTCGGAGGGCCAATGAGCAGTTCTTC. Variable domain in full (rest from reference TRBV30 and TRBJ2-1): SQTIHQWPATLVQPVGSPLSLECTVEGTSNPNLYWYRQAAGRGLQLLFYSVGIGQISSEVPQNLSASRPQDRQFILSSKKLLLSDSGFYLCAWSRRANEQFFGPGTRLTVL.

Only one count was recorded for this clone. The genes are TRBV2 and TRBJ2-1, with a weak D call TRBD2 (6 bases). From germline, CDR1 is SNHLY and CDR2 FYNNEI. V was clipped by 8 bases and J by 3 bases, with 8 bases between them. This CDR3 has 12 amino acids. CDR3 DNA sequence: TGTGCCAGCGGGAGGAACTACAATGAGCAGTTCTTC. Its protein is CASGRNYNEQFF.

The chain employs TRBV7-2 and TRBJ1-5; D is uncertain. CDR3 size: 14 residues. The germline gives CDR1 SGHTA, CDR2 FQGNSA. V was pared by 5 bases and J by 7 bases, with 15 bases between. In DNA, the CDR3 is TGTGCCAGCAGCCTAAGCTCGGGAGGACAGCCCCAGCATTTT. This codes for CASSLSSGGQPQHF.

V gene TRBV6-5 combines with J gene TRBJ1-1; 8 bases agree with TRBD1. The trim removed 7 bases at V and 5 bases at J, leaving 6 bases unmatched. Germline CDR1 is MNHEY and CDR2 is SVGAGI. The CDR3 runs to 13 residues. The chain's CDR3 is CASNQGAGTEAFF. The CDR3 DNA reads TGTGCCAGCAACCAGGGGGCAGGGACTGAAGCTTTCTTT.